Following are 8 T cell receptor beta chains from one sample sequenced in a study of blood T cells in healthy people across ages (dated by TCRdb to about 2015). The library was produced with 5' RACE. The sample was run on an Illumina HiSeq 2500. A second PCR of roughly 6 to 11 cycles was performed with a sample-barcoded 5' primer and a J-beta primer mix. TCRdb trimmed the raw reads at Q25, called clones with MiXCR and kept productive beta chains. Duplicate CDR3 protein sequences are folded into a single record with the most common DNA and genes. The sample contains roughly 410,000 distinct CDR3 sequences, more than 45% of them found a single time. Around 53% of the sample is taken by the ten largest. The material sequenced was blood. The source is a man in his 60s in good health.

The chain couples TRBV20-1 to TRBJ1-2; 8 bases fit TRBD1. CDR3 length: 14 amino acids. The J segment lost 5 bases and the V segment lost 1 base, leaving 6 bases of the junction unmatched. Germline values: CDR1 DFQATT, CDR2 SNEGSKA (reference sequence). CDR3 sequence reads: CSARVGTGAYGYTF. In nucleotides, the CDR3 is TGCAGTGCTAGAGTAGGGACAGGAGCTTATGGCTACACCTTC.

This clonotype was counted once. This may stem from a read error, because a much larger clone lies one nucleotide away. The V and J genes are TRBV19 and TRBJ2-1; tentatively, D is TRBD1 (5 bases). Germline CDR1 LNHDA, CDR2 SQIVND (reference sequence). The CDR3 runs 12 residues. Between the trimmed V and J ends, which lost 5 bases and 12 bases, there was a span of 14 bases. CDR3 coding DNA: TGTGCCAGTAGTGGCAGGGCCTACGGGCAGTTCTTC. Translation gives CASSGRAYGQFF.

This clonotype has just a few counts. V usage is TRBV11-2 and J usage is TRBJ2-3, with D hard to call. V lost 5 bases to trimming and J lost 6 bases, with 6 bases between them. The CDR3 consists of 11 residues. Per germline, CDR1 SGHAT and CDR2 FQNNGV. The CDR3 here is CASSPSDTQYF. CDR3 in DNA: TGTGCCAGCAGCCCATCCGATACGCAGTATTTT.

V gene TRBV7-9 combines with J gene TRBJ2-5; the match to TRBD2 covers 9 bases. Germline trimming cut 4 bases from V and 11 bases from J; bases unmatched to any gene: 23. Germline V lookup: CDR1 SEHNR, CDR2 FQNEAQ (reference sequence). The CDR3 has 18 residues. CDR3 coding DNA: TGTGCCAGCAGCTCGAGACTGGCGGGAGGGCCGACCGTCAATGAGCAGTACTTC. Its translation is CASSSRLAGGPTVNEQYF.

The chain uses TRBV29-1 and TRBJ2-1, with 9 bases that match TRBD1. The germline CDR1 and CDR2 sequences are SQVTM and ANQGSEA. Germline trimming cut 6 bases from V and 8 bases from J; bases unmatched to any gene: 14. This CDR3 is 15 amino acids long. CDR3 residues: CSVPFTGGHTDEQFF. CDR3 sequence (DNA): TGCAGCGTGCCCTTCACAGGGGGCCATACCGATGAGCAGTTCTTC.

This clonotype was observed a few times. CDR3 protein: CASTIGLAGDTQYF. As DNA, the CDR3 is TGTGCCAGCACTATCGGGCTAGCGGGGGATACGCAGTATTTT. V usage is TRBV12-3 or TRBV12-4 and J usage is TRBJ2-3; 9 nucleotides align to TRBD2. V shed 7 bases, J shed 6 bases, and the junction held 8 bases outside the gene matches. The CDR3 is 14 residues long.

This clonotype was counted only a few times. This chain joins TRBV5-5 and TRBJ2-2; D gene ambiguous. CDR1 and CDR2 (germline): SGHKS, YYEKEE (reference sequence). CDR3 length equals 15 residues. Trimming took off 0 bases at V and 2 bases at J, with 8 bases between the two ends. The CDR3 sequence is CASSLGRLNTGELFF. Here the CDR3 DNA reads TGTGCCAGCAGCTTGGGACGGCTTAACACCGGGGAGCTGTTTTTT.

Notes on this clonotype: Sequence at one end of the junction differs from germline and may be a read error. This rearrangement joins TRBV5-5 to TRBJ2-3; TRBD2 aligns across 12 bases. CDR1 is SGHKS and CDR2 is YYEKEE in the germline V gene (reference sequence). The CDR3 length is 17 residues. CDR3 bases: TGTGCCTGCAGCTCACGGTCGACTAGCGGGGGCCCAGATACGCAGTATTTT. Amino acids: CACSSRSTSGGPDTQYF.